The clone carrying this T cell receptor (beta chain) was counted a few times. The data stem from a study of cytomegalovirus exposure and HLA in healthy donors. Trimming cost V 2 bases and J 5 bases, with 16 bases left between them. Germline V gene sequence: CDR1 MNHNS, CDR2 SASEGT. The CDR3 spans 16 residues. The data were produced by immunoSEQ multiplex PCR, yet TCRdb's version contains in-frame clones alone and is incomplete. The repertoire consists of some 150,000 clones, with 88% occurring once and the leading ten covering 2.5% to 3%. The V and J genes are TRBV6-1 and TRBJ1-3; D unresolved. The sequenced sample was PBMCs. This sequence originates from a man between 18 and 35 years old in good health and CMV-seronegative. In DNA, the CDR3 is TGTGCCAGCAGTGAAAGCCCTCACGGAGGAAGAAACACCATATATTTT. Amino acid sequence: CASSESPHGGRNTIYF.